This paragraph reports one T cell receptor beta chain. There are 14 residues in the CDR3. The junction had 8 bases not matched to a gene; V was cut back by 2 bases and J by 10 bases. Germline CDR1 LGHNT, CDR2 FRNRAP. The table came from immunoSEQ multiplex PCR; TCRdb's copy has only in-frame clones and leaves some out. The sample has fewer than 75,000 clones, around 79% seen once. This specimen belongs to a study of blood T cell repertoires in COVID-19. This clonotype was obtained from a man in his fifties or sixties with acute or convalescent COVID-19. This chain links TRBV12-5 with TRBJ1-1, with TRBD1 identical over 9 bases. The sequencing input was peripheral blood. The CDR3 sequence: CASGLWTGEIGAFF. CDR3 DNA sequence: TGTGCTAGTGGTTTGTGGACAGGGGAAATAGGAGCTTTCTTT.